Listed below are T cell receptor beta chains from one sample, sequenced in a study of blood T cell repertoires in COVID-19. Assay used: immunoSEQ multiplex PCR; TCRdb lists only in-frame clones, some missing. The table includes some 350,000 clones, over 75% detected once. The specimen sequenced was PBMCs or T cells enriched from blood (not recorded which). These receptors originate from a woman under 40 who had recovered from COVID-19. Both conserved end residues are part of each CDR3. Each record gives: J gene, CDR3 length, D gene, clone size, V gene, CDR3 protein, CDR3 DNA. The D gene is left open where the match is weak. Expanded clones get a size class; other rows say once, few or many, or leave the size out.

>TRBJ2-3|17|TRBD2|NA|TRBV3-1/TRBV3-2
CASSRQLAGGGTDTQYF
TGTGCCAGCAGCCGTCAACTAGCGGGAGGGGGCACAGATACGCAGTATTTT
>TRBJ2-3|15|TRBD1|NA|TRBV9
CASSPEGATTDTQYF
TGTGCCAGCAGCCCAGAGGGGGCCACCACAGATACGCAGTATTTT
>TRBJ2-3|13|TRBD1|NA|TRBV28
CASSSQGAHTQYF
TGTGCCAGCAGTTCGCAGGGGGCACATACGCAGTATTTT
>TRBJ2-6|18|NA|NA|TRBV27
CASSQYRLPRSGANVLTF
TGTGCCAGCAGTCAATACAGGTTGCCCAGGTCTGGGGCCAACGTCCTGACTTTC
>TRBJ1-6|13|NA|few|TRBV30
CAWSTRSGSPLHF
TGTGCCTGGAGTACCAGAAGCGGCTCACCCCTCCACTTT
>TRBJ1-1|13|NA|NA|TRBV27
CASSFGGNTEAFF
TGTGCCAGCAGTTTTGGAGGGAACACTGAAGCTTTCTTT
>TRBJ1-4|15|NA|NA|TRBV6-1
CASSEGFGGAEKLFF
TGTGCCAGCAGTGAAGGCTTCGGGGGGGCGGAAAAACTGTTTTTT
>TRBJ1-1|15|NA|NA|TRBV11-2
CASSLETGIGAEAFF
TGTGCCAGCAGCTTAGAAACAGGGATTGGGGCTGAAGCTTTCTTT
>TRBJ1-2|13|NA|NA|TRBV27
CASSLSYRYGYTF
TGTGCCAGCAGTTTATCTTACAGATATGGCTACACCTTC
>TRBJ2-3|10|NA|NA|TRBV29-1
CSVVTDTQYF
TGCAGCGTCGTAACAGATACGCAGTATTTT
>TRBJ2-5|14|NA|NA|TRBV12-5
CASGQDRGGETQYF
TGTGCTAGTGGTCAAGACAGGGGAGGGGAGACCCAGTACTTC
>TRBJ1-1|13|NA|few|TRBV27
CASTPGVGTEAFF
TGTGCCAGCACCCCAGGGGTGGGAACTGAAGCTTTCTTT
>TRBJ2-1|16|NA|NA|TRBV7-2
CASSLVRLAVYNEQFF
TGTGCCAGCAGCTTAGTCCGTCTAGCAGTCTACAATGAGCAGTTCTTC
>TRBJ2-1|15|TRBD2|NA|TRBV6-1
CASSEAVGTTNEQFF
TGTGCCAGCAGTGAAGCTGTCGGGACTACCAATGAGCAGTTCTTC
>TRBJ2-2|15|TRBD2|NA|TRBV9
CASSVTSGDTGELFF
TGTGCCAGCAGCGTAACTAGCGGCGACACCGGGGAGCTGTTTTTT
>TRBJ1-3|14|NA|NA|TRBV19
CASTDTYSGNTIYF
TGTGCCAGTACTGACACTTACTCTGGAAACACCATATATTTT
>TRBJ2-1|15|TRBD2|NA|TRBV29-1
CSVERLAGVENEQFF
TGCAGCGTTGAAAGACTAGCGGGAGTAGAGAATGAGCAGTTCTTC
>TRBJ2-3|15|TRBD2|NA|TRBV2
CASSVRERETDTQYF
TGTGCCAGCAGTGTCCGGGAGCGGGAGACAGATACGCAGTATTTT
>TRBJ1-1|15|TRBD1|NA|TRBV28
CASSWGTGWGTEAFF
TGTGCCAGCAGTTGGGGGACAGGGTGGGGCACTGAAGCTTTCTTT
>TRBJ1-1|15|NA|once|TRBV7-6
CASSINIDSITEAFF
TGTGCCAGCAGCATCAACATAGACAGTATCACTGAAGCTTTCTTT
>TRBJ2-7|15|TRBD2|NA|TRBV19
CASSPFNGGAYEQYF
TGTGCCAGTAGCCCATTTAACGGGGGGGCCTACGAGCAGTACTTC
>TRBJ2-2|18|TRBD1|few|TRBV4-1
CASSHPDGQGRYTGELFF
TGCGCCAGCAGCCATCCCGATGGACAGGGACGGTACACCGGGGAGCTGTTTTTT
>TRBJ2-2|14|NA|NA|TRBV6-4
CASSAVTGSGELFF
TGTGCCAGCAGTGCCGTAACAGGGTCCGGGGAGCTGTTTTTT